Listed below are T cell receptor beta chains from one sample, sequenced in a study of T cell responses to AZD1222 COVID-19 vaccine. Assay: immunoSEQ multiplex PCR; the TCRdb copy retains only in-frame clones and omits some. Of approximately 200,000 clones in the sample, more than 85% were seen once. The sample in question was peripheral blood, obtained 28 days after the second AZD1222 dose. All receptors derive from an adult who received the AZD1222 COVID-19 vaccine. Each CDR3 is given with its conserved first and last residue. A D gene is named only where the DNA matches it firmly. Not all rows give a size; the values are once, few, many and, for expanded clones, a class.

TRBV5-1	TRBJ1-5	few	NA	CASSSGTVNQPQHF	TGCGCCAGCAGCTCAGGGACGGTTAATCAGCCCCAGCATTTT
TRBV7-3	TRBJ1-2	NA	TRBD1	CASSLLGQGHGYTF	TGTGCCAGCAGCTTATTGGGACAGGGCCACGGCTACACCTTC
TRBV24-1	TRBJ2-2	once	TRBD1	CATSDFGQGVTGELFF	TGTGCCACCAGTGATTTTGGACAGGGGGTCACCGGGGAGCTGTTTTTT
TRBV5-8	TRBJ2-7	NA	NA	CASSLLRRDHYEQYF	TGTGCCAGCAGCCTCTTGCGGCGGGACCACTACGAGCAGTACTTC
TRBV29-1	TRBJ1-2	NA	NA	CSVASYREPVESGYTF	TGCAGCGTTGCCAGCTACAGGGAACCCGTAGAGTCCGGCTACACCTTC
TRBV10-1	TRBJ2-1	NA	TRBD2	CASSGGLGREGNNEQFF	TGCGCCAGCAGTGGGGGCCTCGGGAGGGAGGGAAACAATGAGCAGTTCTTC
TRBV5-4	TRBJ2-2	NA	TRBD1	CASSTGQGARYGELFF	TGTGCCAGCAGCACCGGACAGGGGGCGCGATACGGGGAGCTGTTTTTT
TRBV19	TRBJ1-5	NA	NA	CASSIPSTGKVGNQPQHF	TGTGCCAGTAGTATCCCCTCTACAGGGAAAGTAGGCAATCAGCCCCAGCATTTT
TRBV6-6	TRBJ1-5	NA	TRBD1	CASSYPGQGTTIRDF	TGTGCCAGCAGTTACCCAGGACAGGGGACTACAATCAGGGATTTT
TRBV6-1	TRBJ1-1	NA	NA	CASSENVLTEAFF	TGTGCCAGCAGTGAAAATGTTCTCACTGAAGCTTTCTTT